This is a list of T cell receptor beta chains from one sample in a study of cytomegalovirus exposure and HLA in healthy donors. The repertoire was sequenced with immunoSEQ multiplex PCR; TCRdb's copy has only in-frame clones and lacks some. Of about 140,000 clones listed, roughly 80% are singletons. Sequenced sample: PBMCs. These receptor sequences come from a middle-aged man in good health and CMV-seronegative. Both conserved end residues are part of each CDR3. D genes are given only for firm matches. Size is omitted from some rows. Given values are once, few, many or a class for expanded clones.

j_gene: TRBJ1-1; abundance: .; d_gene: .; v_gene: TRBV7-9; CDR3nt: TGTTCCAGCAGCCCAGATAACACTGAAGCTTTCTTT; CDR3aa: CSSSPDNTEAFF
j_gene: TRBJ1-1; abundance: .; d_gene: .; v_gene: TRBV18; CDR3nt: TGTGCCAGCTCACCAGAAAGACGGGGGACTGAAGCTTTCTTT; CDR3aa: CASSPERRGTEAFF
j_gene: TRBJ1-6; abundance: .; d_gene: .; v_gene: TRBV5-1; CDR3nt: TGCGCCAGCAGCTCGGGAGTTAAAGATTCACCCCTCCACTTT; CDR3aa: CASSSGVKDSPLHF
j_gene: TRBJ2-7; abundance: .; d_gene: TRBD2; v_gene: TRBV27; CDR3nt: TGTGCCAGCAGGGGGGGGTACGAGCAGTACTTC; CDR3aa: CASRGGYEQYF
j_gene: TRBJ1-3; abundance: .; d_gene: TRBD1; v_gene: TRBV7-9; CDR3nt: TGTGCCAGCAACCCCCGGGAGGGGGCCGTCAACACCATATATTTT; CDR3aa: CASNPREGAVNTIYF
j_gene: TRBJ2-7; abundance: .; d_gene: TRBD1; v_gene: TRBV2; CDR3nt: TGTGCCAGCAGTGAAGGGACAGGGGGTTTCTACGAGCAGTACTTC; CDR3aa: CASSEGTGGFYEQYF
j_gene: TRBJ2-5; abundance: .; d_gene: TRBD1; v_gene: TRBV18; CDR3nt: TGTGCCAGCCGGGACAGCATCCAAGAGACCCAGTACTTC; CDR3aa: CASRDSIQETQYF
j_gene: TRBJ2-5; abundance: .; d_gene: .; v_gene: TRBV11-3; CDR3nt: TGTGCCAGCAGCGACAGGGAGACCCAGTACTTC; CDR3aa: CASSDRETQYF
j_gene: TRBJ2-2; abundance: .; d_gene: TRBD1; v_gene: TRBV9; CDR3nt: TGTGCCAGCAGCGCGGGACAGGGATCGGGGGTGTTTTTT; CDR3aa: CASSAGQGSGVFF
j_gene: TRBJ1-4; abundance: .; d_gene: TRBD1; v_gene: TRBV19; CDR3nt: TGTGCCAGTAGTATAGATCTCTGGGGACAGCGGAATGAAAAACTGTTTTTT; CDR3aa: CASSIDLWGQRNEKLFF
j_gene: TRBJ1-1; abundance: .; d_gene: .; v_gene: TRBV10-1; CDR3nt: TGCGCCAGCAGTGAACCGGCTAGCACTGAAGCTTTCTTT; CDR3aa: CASSEPASTEAFF
j_gene: TRBJ2-7; abundance: .; d_gene: TRBD1; v_gene: TRBV28; CDR3nt: TGTGCCAGCCGTGGGGGGACAGGGGTTCCCTACGAGCAGTACTTC; CDR3aa: CASRGGTGVPYEQYF
j_gene: TRBJ1-5; abundance: .; d_gene: .; v_gene: TRBV19; CDR3nt: TGTGCCAGTAGTATGTCGGGCCAGGGCCATCAGCCCCAGCATTTT; CDR3aa: CASSMSGQGHQPQHF
j_gene: TRBJ1-1; abundance: .; d_gene: .; v_gene: TRBV11-2; CDR3nt: TGTGCCAGCAGCATGAACAGGAATCCGAACACTGAAGCTTTCTTT; CDR3aa: CASSMNRNPNTEAFF
j_gene: TRBJ1-6; abundance: .; d_gene: .; v_gene: TRBV7-2; CDR3nt: TGTGCCAGCAGCCCACGGAATTCACCCCTCCACTTT; CDR3aa: CASSPRNSPLHF
j_gene: TRBJ2-3; abundance: .; d_gene: TRBD2; v_gene: TRBV27; CDR3nt: TGTGCCAGCAGTTTAAATCGCCTGGGACTAGCGTTTAACACAGATACGCAGTATTTT; CDR3aa: CASSLNRLGLAFNTDTQYF
j_gene: TRBJ2-3; abundance: .; d_gene: TRBD2; v_gene: TRBV6-1; CDR3nt: TGTGCCAGCAGTGAAGCAGCCGCGGGGGGGCTTTCCGGGACGCAGTATTTT; CDR3aa: CASSEAAAGGLSGTQYF
j_gene: TRBJ2-7; abundance: .; d_gene: TRBD1; v_gene: TRBV28; CDR3nt: TGTGCCAGCAGTCCCTGGGACAGGGGTGACCACGAGCAGTACTTC; CDR3aa: CASSPWDRGDHEQYF
j_gene: TRBJ1-2; abundance: .; d_gene: .; v_gene: TRBV25-1; CDR3nt: TGTGCCAGCAGTGAACCTACAGGGAACTATGGCTACACCTTC; CDR3aa: CASSEPTGNYGYTF
j_gene: TRBJ2-3; abundance: .; d_gene: .; v_gene: TRBV10-3; CDR3nt: TGTGCCATCAGTGGGGACGGAGGGCGTTCCAGCACAGATACGCAGTATTTT; CDR3aa: CAISGDGGRSSTDTQYF
j_gene: TRBJ1-1; abundance: .; d_gene: .; v_gene: TRBV5-5; CDR3nt: TGTGCCAGCAGCTTCTACAGTAACACTGAAGCTTTCTTT; CDR3aa: CASSFYSNTEAFF
j_gene: TRBJ1-1; abundance: .; d_gene: .; v_gene: TRBV30; CDR3nt: TGTGCCTGGAGGAAAGGGAGCCTTGGAGCTTTCTTT; CDR3aa: CAWRKGSLGAFF
j_gene: TRBJ1-2; abundance: once; d_gene: .; v_gene: TRBV6-5; CDR3nt: TGTGCCAGCAGTCCCGACAGGTCCGGAGGCTACACCTTC; CDR3aa: CASSPDRSGGYTF
j_gene: TRBJ2-7; abundance: .; d_gene: TRBD1; v_gene: TRBV2; CDR3nt: TGTGCCAGCAGGGCGGGACAGGGGACAGGAGAGCAGTACTTC; CDR3aa: CASRAGQGTGEQYF
j_gene: TRBJ2-3; abundance: .; d_gene: .; v_gene: TRBV6-6; CDR3nt: TGTGCCAGCAGTTACGGTAACAACCCAGATACGCAGTATTTT; CDR3aa: CASSYGNNPDTQYF
j_gene: TRBJ2-7; abundance: .; d_gene: TRBD1; v_gene: TRBV29-1; CDR3nt: TGCAGCGTTGAAGCCCCCGTAAGACAGGGATCCTACGAGCAGTACTTC; CDR3aa: CSVEAPVRQGSYEQYF
j_gene: TRBJ1-2; abundance: .; d_gene: TRBD1; v_gene: TRBV13; CDR3nt: TGTGCCAGCAGTACAGGGGGCGCCGCCTATGGCTACACCTTC; CDR3aa: CASSTGGAAYGYTF
j_gene: TRBJ1-2; abundance: .; d_gene: .; v_gene: TRBV5-1; CDR3nt: TGCGCCAGCAGCTTGGAAGGGGCTATATATGGCTACACCTTC; CDR3aa: CASSLEGAIYGYTF
j_gene: TRBJ1-5; abundance: .; d_gene: .; v_gene: TRBV9; CDR3nt: TGTGCCAGCAGCGCCTCCGGGGAACCCAATCAGCCCCAGCATTTT; CDR3aa: CASSASGEPNQPQHF
j_gene: TRBJ1-5; abundance: .; d_gene: .; v_gene: TRBV12-1; CDR3nt: TGTGCCAGCAGCTTAGGTTCAGGGGATAGGGTCAATCAGCCCCAGCATTTT; CDR3aa: CASSLGSGDRVNQPQHF
j_gene: TRBJ2-7; abundance: .; d_gene: TRBD1; v_gene: TRBV4-1; CDR3nt: TGCGCCAGCAGCCTAAACTTCGGGACAGGGTCCGAGCAGTACTTC; CDR3aa: CASSLNFGTGSEQYF
j_gene: TRBJ1-6; abundance: once; d_gene: .; v_gene: TRBV5-4; CDR3nt: TGTGCCAGCAGGACAGGCTATAATTCACCCCTCCACTTT; CDR3aa: CASRTGYNSPLHF
j_gene: TRBJ1-1; abundance: .; d_gene: TRBD1; v_gene: TRBV15; CDR3nt: TGTGCCACCAGCAGGCCAACAGGGGGGATTGTTCCCACTGAAGCTTTCTTT; CDR3aa: CATSRPTGGIVPTEAFF